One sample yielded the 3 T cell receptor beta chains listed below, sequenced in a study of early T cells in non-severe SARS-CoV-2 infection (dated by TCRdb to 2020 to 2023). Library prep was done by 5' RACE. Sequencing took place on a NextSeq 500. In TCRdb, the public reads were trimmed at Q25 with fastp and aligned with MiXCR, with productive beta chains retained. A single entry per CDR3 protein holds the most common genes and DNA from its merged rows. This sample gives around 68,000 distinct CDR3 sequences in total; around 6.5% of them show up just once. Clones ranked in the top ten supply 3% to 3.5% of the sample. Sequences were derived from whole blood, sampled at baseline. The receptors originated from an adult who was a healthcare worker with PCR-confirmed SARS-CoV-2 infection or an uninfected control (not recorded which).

The CDR3 spells CASSRQLPDTQYF. The CDR3 DNA sequence: TGTGCCAGCAGCCGACAGTTACCGGATACGCAGTATTTT. The chain recombines TRBV5-4 with TRBJ2-3; tentative D call: TRBD1 (5 bases). V dropped 4 bases and J dropped 6 bases, with 12 bases sitting between them. The CDR3 covers 13 residues. Germline CDR1 is SGHNT and CDR2 is YYREEE (reference sequence).

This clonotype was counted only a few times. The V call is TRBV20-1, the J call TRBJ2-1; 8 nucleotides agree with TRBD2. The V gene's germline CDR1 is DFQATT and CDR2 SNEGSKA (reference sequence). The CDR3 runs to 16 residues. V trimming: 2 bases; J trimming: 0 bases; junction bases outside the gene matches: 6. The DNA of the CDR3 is TGCAGTGCTAGACTCACAAGCGGGAGCTCCTACAATGAGCAGTTCTTC. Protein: CSARLTSGSSYNEQFF.

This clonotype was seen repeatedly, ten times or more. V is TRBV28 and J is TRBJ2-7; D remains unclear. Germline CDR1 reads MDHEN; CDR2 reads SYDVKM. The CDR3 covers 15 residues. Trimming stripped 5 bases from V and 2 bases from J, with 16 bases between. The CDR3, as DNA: TGTGCCAGCAGTCCCCCCAGGTACCTCACCTACGAGCAGTACTTC. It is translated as CASSPPRYLTYEQYF.